The clone carrying this TCR beta chain is a singleton in its sample. Original processing methods: Reference gene primer amplification gave nucleated cell count estimates. This table comes from immunoSEQ multiplex PCR, and its TCRdb copy is limited to in-frame clones, with some not included. Clone size and the V and J calls come from that table; the DNA yielded D and trimming. The sample includes about 160,000 clones, 84% of them seen just once. The sample comes from a study of blood T cell repertoires in COVID-19. Overall study context: T cells, B-cell-depleted T cells, or PBMCs supplied cDNA or gDNA.

With V trimmed by 3 bases and J by 0 bases, 12 bases remained unmatched. Germline values: CDR1 MNHNS, CDR2 SASEGT. The CDR3 consists of 20 residues. The chain joins TRBV6-1 to TRBJ2-3, with 13 positions matching TRBD2. This TCR came from an older man with acute or convalescent COVID-19. The sample taken for sequencing was peripheral blood. DNA for the CDR3: TGTGCCAGCAGTGACCACTTCACCCCGGGACTAGCGGGAAGCACAGATACGCAGTATTTT. Its translation is CASSDHFTPGLAGSTDTQYF.